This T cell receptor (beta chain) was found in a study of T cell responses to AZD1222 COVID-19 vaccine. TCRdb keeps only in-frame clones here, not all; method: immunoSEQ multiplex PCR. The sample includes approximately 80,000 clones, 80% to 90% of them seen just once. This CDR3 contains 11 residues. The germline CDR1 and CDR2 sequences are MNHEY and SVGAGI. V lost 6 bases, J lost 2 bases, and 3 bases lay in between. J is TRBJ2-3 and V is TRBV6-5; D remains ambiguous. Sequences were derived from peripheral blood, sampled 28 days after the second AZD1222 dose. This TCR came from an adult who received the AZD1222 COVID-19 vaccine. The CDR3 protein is CASSPTDTQYF. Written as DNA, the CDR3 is TGTGCCAGCAGCCCCACAGATACGCAGTATTTT.